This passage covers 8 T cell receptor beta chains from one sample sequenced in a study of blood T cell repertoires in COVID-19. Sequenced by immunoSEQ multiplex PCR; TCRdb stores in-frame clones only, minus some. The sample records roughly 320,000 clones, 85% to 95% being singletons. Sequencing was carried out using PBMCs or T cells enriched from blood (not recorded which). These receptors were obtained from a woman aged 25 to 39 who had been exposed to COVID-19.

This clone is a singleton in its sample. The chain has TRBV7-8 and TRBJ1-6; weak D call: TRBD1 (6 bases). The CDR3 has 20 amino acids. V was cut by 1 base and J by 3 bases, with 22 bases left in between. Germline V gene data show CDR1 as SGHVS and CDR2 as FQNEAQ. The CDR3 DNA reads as TGTGCCAGCAGCTTAGTGGTGCTTGGCGAGGGGGGGTTCTATAATTCACCCCTCCACTTT. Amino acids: CASSLVVLGEGGFYNSPLHF.

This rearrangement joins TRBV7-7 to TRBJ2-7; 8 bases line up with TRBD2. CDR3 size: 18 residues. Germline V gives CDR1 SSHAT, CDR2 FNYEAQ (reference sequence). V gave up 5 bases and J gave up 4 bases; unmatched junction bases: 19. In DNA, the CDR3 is TGTGCCAGCAGCCAGCCCACGGTAGCGGGACAAGGAATATACGAGCAGTACTTC. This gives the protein CASSQPTVAGQGIYEQYF.

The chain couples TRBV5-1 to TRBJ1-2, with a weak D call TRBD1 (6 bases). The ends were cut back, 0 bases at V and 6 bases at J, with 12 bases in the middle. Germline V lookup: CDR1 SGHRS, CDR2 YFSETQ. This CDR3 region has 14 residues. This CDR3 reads CASSLDRVLNGYTF. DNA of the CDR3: TGCGCCAGCAGCTTGGACAGGGTTCTTAATGGCTACACCTTC.

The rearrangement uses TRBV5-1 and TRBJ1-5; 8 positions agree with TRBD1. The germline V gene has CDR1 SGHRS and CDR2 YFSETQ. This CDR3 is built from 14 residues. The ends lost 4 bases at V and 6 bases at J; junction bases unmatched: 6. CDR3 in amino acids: CASSEGQGGQPQHF. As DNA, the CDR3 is TGCGCCAGCAGCGAAGGACAGGGTGGTCAGCCCCAGCATTTT. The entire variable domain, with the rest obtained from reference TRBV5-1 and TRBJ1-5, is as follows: KAGVTQTPRYLIKTRGQQVTLSCSPISGHRSVSWYQQTPGQGLQFLFEYFSETQRNKGNFPGRFSGRQFSNSRSEMNVSTLELGDSALYLCASSEGQGGQPQHFGDGTRLSIL.

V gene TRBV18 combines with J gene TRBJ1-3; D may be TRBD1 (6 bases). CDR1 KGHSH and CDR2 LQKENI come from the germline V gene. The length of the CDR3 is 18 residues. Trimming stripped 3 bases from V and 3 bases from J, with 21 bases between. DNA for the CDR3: TGTGCCAGCTCACCGCAGGGGATGAGAGTTTTCGGTGGAAACACCATATATTTT. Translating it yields CASSPQGMRVFGGNTIYF. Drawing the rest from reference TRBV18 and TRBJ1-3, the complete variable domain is NAGVMQNPRHLVRRRGQEARLRCSPMKGHSHVYWYRQLPEEGLKFMVYLQKENIIDESGMPKERFSAEFPKEGPSILRIQQVVRGDSAAYFCASSPQGMRVFGGNTIYFGEGSWLTVV.

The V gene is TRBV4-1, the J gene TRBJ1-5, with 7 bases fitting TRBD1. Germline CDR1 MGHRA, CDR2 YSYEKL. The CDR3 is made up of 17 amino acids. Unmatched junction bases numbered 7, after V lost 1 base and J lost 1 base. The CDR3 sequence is CASSQGQGVLSNQPQHF. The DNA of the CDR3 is TGCGCCAGCAGCCAAGGCCAGGGGGTGTTAAGCAATCAGCCCCAGCATTTT.

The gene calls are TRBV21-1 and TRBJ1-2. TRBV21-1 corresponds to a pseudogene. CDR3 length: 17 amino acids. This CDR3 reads CASSNQNCGGKKGGYTF. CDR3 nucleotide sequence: TGTGCCAGCAGCAATCAAAATTGCGGAGGGAAGAAGGGAGGCTACACCTTC.

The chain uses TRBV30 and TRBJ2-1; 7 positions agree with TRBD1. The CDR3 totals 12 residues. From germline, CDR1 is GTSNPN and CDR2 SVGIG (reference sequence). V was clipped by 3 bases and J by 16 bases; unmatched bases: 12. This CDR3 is CAWSHSGTGEFF. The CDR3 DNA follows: TGTGCCTGGAGCCATTCTGGTACAGGGGAATTCTTC.